These T cell receptor beta chains were read from a single sample in a study of blood T cell repertoires in COVID-19. Libraries were prepared by immunoSEQ multiplex PCR; TCRdb keeps only in-frame clonotypes and omits some of them. Of hundreds of thousands of clones listed, around 87% are singletons. The source material was peripheral blood. The receptors were sampled from a man in his fifties or sixties with acute or convalescent COVID-19. Both conserved end residues are part of each CDR3. Some rows mark clone size as missing; the rest say once, few, many or name a class of expanded clone.

clone size: once
V gene: TRBV5-4
J gene: TRBJ2-1
CDR3 protein: CASSPKGVLAGNEQFF

clone size: few
V gene: TRBV19
J gene: TRBJ1-6
CDR3 protein: CASSIVGTGYNSPLHF

clone size: .
V gene: TRBV15
J gene: TRBJ2-1
CDR3 protein: CATSPWTSGGKINEQFF

clone size: .
V gene: TRBV5-4
J gene: TRBJ1-1
CDR3 protein: CASSFPGQNTEAFF

clone size: .
V gene: TRBV14
J gene: TRBJ1-2
CDR3 protein: CASSQVTGHSNNYGYTF

clone size: .
V gene: TRBV10-3
J gene: TRBJ1-6
CDR3 protein: CAISPGQMNSPLHF

clone size: .
V gene: TRBV6-1
J gene: TRBJ1-2
CDR3 protein: CASSETGYGYTF

clone size: .
V gene: TRBV6-5
J gene: TRBJ1-5
CDR3 protein: CASSYGRGPGQPQHF

clone size: .
V gene: TRBV9
J gene: TRBJ2-2
CDR3 protein: CASSVGTRTGAFGGELFF

clone size: few
V gene: TRBV5-6
J gene: TRBJ1-1
CDR3 protein: CASSLGWGDTEAFF

clone size: .
V gene: TRBV6-2/TRBV6-3
J gene: TRBJ2-5
CDR3 protein: CASSPGVRQHEETQYF

clone size: .
V gene: TRBV7-2
J gene: TRBJ2-7
CDR3 protein: CASSRQTYEQYF

clone size: .
V gene: TRBV6-4
J gene: TRBJ2-3
CDR3 protein: CASSDIVAGGPDTQYF

clone size: .
V gene: TRBV18
J gene: TRBJ2-2
CDR3 protein: CASSLIGETGELFF

clone size: .
V gene: TRBV18
J gene: TRBJ2-7
CDR3 protein: CASSLGTSGPYEQYF

clone size: .
V gene: TRBV18
J gene: TRBJ2-1
CDR3 protein: CASSPWTGITYNEQFF

clone size: .
V gene: TRBV6-5
J gene: TRBJ2-2
CDR3 protein: CAFLGGPNTGELFF

clone size: .
V gene: TRBV5-1
J gene: TRBJ2-5
CDR3 protein: CASSLFGRGETQYF

clone size: once
V gene: TRBV14
J gene: TRBJ2-7
CDR3 protein: CASSRQVPYEQYF

clone size: .
V gene: TRBV13
J gene: TRBJ1-6
CDR3 protein: CASSFRTGLNSPLHF

clone size: .
V gene: TRBV2
J gene: TRBJ2-1
CDR3 protein: CASSEGGGGVYEQFF

clone size: .
V gene: TRBV5-1
J gene: TRBJ1-3
CDR3 protein: CASSTGTGTGNSGNTIYF